This passage covers 5 T cell receptor beta chains from one sample sequenced in a study of cytomegalovirus exposure and HLA in healthy donors. Assay used: immunoSEQ multiplex PCR; TCRdb lists only in-frame clones, some missing. The sample shows 80,000 or so clones, 85% to 95% of them seen only once. The sequencing input was PBMCs. All receptors derive from a woman under 30 in good health and CMV-seronegative.

This clone was counted a single time. The genes are TRBV7-2 and TRBJ2-7; the match to TRBD1 covers 9 bases. Trimming at V came to 1 base and at J to 3 bases, leaving 4 bases not matched to a gene. The CDR3 is 15 residues long. CDR1 and CDR2 from the germline V gene are SGHTA and FQGNSA. The CDR3 spells CASSLEGTGFYEQYF. The DNA of the CDR3 is TGTGCCAGCAGCTTAGAGGGGACAGGGTTCTACGAGCAGTACTTC.

The chain links TRBV5-1 to TRBJ1-2, with D possibly matching TRBD1 (5 bases). Germline lookup yields CDR1 SGHRS and CDR2 YFSETQ. The CDR3 contains 14 residues. The V and J ends lost 2 bases and 1 base respectively, with 9 bases between them. CDR3 protein: CASSFATDNYGYTF. CDR3 DNA: TGCGCCAGCAGCTTCGCGACAGATAACTATGGCTACACCTTC.

The chain carries TRBV11-2 and TRBJ1-6; no firm D call. The CDR3 spans 13 residues. The germline V gene encodes CDR1 SGHAT and CDR2 FQNNGV. Trimming stripped 3 bases from V and 6 bases from J, with 6 bases between. CDR3 protein: CASSFVFNSPLHF. The CDR3 coding sequence is TGTGCCAGCAGCTTCGTCTTTAATTCACCCCTCCACTTT.

The V call is TRBV5-6, the J call TRBJ2-3; tentatively, D is TRBD2 (5 bases). This CDR3 spans 12 amino acids. Germline CDR1 is SGHDT and CDR2 is YYEEEE. Trimming removed 2 bases from V and 7 bases from J, with 8 bases in between. CDR3 sequence (DNA): TGTGCCAGCAGCTTCGGGGTCTATACGCAGTATTTT. It is translated as CASSFGVYTQYF.

The V gene is TRBV9, the J gene TRBJ1-4; 12 positions match TRBD1. Unmatched junction bases numbered 5, after V lost 3 bases and J lost 8 bases. This CDR3 has 15 amino acids. Germline V gene lookup returns CDR1 SGDLS and CDR2 YYNGEE. The CDR3 DNA sequence: TGTGCCAGCAGCGCCTCCGGGACAGGGGGCGAAAAACTGTTTTTT. It is translated as CASSASGTGGEKLFF. Together with reference TRBV9 and TRBJ1-4, the CDR3 gives the full variable domain: DSGVTQTPKHLITATGQRVTLRCSPRSGDLSVYWYQQSLDQGLQFLIQYYNGEERAKGNILERFSAQQFPDLHSELNLSSLELGDSALYFCASSASGTGGEKLFFGSGTQLSVL.